This T cell receptor beta chain was observed in a study of graft-versus-host responses after intestinal transplantation. Turning to the study itself: Recipients received multivisceral, liver-intestinal, or isolated intestinal transplants.

Study-level findings and limits: Early after transplant, HvG clones declined as circulating GvH clones peaked. Some patients had graft-donor T cell macrochimerism. In their allografts, the ratios of graft-versus-host to host-versus-graft T cell clones were high. GvH clones were found in recipient marrow; some appeared first in ileum or blood.

The CDR3 sequence is 15 residues long. V shed 4 bases and J shed 4 bases, with 14 bases lying between them. Per germline, CDR1 SGDLS and CDR2 YYNGEE. This clone was counted a single time. Its target is unknown. Libraries were prepared by immunoSEQ multiplex PCR; TCRdb keeps only in-frame clonotypes and omits some of them. The sample records about 150,000 clones, 92% being singletons. The chain has TRBV9 and TRBJ2-2; D remains ambiguous. The source was unstimulated CD4+ T cells sorted from spleen or lymph node cells, collected before intestinal transplant. The clonotype comes from a human donor who received an intestinal transplant. CDR3: CASSPTAAGTGELFF. The CDR3 nucleotides read TGTGCCAGCAGCCCGACGGCCGCCGGCACCGGGGAGCTGTTTTTT.